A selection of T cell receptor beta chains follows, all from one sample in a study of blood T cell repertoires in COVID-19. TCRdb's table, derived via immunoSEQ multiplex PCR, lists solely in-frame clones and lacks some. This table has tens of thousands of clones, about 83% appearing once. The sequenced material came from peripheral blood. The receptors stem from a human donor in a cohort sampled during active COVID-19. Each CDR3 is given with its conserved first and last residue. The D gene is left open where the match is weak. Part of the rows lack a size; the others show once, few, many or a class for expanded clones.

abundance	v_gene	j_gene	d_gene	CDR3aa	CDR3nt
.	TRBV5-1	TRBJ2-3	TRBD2	CASSLEGSGRGKAQYF	TGCGCCAGCAGCTTGGAAGGTAGCGGGAGAGGGAAGGCGCAGTATTTT
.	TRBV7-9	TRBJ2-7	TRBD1	CASSLRDRGVYEQYF	TGTGCCAGCAGCTTAAGGGACAGGGGGGTCTACGAGCAGTACTTC
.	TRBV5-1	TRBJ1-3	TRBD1	CASSLGQGAGNTIYF	TGCGCCAGCAGCTTAGGACAGGGGGCTGGAAACACCATATATTTT
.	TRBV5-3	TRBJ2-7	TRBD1	CARSRKPDRAYEQYF	TGTGCCAGAAGCCGTAAACCAGACAGGGCTTACGAGCAGTACTTC
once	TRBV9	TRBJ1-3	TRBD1	CASSVGTGITGNTIYF	TGTGCCAGCAGCGTCGGGACAGGGATTACTGGAAACACCATATATTTT
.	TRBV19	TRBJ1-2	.	CASTSRGTANYGYTF	TGTGCCAGTACGAGTCGGGGAACAGCGAACTATGGCTACACCTTC
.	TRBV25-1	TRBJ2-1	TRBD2	CASSEGAGVYPNEQFF	TGTGCCAGCAGTGAAGGAGCGGGGGTATACCCCAATGAGCAGTTCTTC
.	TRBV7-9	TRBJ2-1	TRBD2	CASRPGGAIDNEQFF	TGTGCCAGCAGACCCGGGGGGGCTATAGACAATGAGCAGTTCTTC
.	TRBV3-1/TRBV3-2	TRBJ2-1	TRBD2	CASSLRTSGRMNEQFF	TGTGCCAGCAGCCTGCGGACTAGCGGGAGGATGAATGAGCAGTTCTTC
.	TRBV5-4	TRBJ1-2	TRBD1	CASSLTGGEANYGYTF	TGTGCCAGCAGCTTAACAGGGGGAGAAGCTAACTATGGCTACACCTTC
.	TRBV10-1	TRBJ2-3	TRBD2	CASSDSGTSRRKAPDTQYF	TGCGCCAGCAGTGACAGCGGGACTAGCCGAAGGAAGGCCCCAGATACGCAGTATTTT
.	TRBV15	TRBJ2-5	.	CATSRDQPLFGAQYF	TGTGCCACCAGCAGAGACCAGCCACTGTTCGGGGCCCAGTACTTC
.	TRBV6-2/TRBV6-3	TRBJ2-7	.	CASSDLDSWEAYEQYF	TGTGCCAGCAGTGACCTTGACTCGTGGGAGGCCTACGAGCAGTACTTC
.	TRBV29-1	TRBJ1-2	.	CSVEGGFGYTF	TGCAGCGTGGAGGGAGGTTTCGGCTACACCTTC
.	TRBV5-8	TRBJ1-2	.	CASSLEGQANYGYTF	TGTGCCAGCAGCTTGGAGGGACAAGCTAACTATGGCTACACCTTC
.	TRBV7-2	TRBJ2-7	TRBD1	CASSLDGRGLSEQYF	TGTGCCAGCAGCTTAGACGGCAGGGGGTTGAGCGAGCAGTACTTC
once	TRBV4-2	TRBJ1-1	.	CASSQEWGQNTEAFF	TGTGCCAGCAGCCAAGAATGGGGGCAGAACACTGAAGCTTTCTTT
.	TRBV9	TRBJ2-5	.	CASSLAGQGGTQYF	TGTGCCAGCAGTTTAGCGGGACAGGGAGGGACCCAGTACTTC
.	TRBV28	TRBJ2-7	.	CASSGGSEGNYEQYF	TGTGCCAGCAGTGGGGGGAGTGAGGGGAACTACGAGCAGTACTTC
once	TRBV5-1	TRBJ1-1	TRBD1	CASSSQVQGMNTEAFF	TGCGCCAGCAGCTCCCAGGTACAGGGGATGAACACTGAAGCTTTCTTT
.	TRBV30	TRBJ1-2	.	CAWSVVFRDPHGYTF	TGTGCCTGGAGTGTAGTCTTCAGGGATCCTCATGGCTACACCTTC
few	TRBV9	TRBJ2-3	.	CASSRDSLTTDTQYF	TGTGCCAGCAGCCGGGACTCACTTACGACAGATACGCAGTATTTT
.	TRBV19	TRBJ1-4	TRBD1	CASSDRGIEKLFF	TGTGCCAGTTCAGACAGGGGGATTGAAAAACTGTTTTTT
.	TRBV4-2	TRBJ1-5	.	CASSRQSGGNQPQHF	TGTGCCAGCAGCCGGCAATCGGGAGGGAATCAGCCCCAGCATTTT
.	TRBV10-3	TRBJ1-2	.	CAISESEHVGGRGYGYTF	TGTGCCATCAGTGAGTCGGAGCACGTTGGGGGCCGAGGATATGGCTACACCTTC
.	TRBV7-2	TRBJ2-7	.	CASSLTENSYEQYF	TGTGCCAGCAGCCTAACAGAAAACTCCTACGAGCAGTACTTC
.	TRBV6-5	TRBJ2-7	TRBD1	CASSKGASTYEQYF	TGTGCCAGCAGCAAGGGGGCCAGCACCTACGAGCAGTACTTC
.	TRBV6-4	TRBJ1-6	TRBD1	CASQRNRGNSPLHF	TGTGCCAGCCAGAGGAACAGGGGTAATTCACCCCTCCACTTT
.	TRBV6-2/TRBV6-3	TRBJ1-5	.	CASSRRGDQPQHF	TGTGCCAGCAGCCGCAGGGGAGATCAGCCCCAGCATTTT
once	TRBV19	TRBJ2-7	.	CASSIGRGPSYEQYF	TGTGCCAGTAGTATAGGGCGGGGCCCGTCCTACGAGCAGTACTTC
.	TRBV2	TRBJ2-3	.	CASTRTERTDTQYF	TGTGCCAGCACGAGGACAGAACGCACAGATACGCAGTATTTT
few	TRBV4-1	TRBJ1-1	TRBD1	CASSRQQGADTEAFF	TGCGCCAGCAGCAGACAACAGGGGGCAGATACTGAAGCTTTCTTT
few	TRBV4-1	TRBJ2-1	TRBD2	CASSQGLAGGTYNEQFF	TGCGCCAGCAGCCAGGGACTAGCGGGGGGTACCTACAATGAGCAGTTCTTC
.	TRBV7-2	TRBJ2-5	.	CASSRLGQGSSQETQYF	TGTGCCAGCAGCCGGTTGGGGCAGGGGAGTTCACAAGAGACCCAGTACTTC
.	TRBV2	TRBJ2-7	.	CASSEVLGGHYEQYF	TGTGCCAGCAGTGAAGTGTTGGGGGGTCACTACGAGCAGTACTTC
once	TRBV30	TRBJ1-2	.	CAWLMQGLTNYGYTF	TGTGCCTGGCTCATGCAGGGCTTGACCAACTATGGCTACACCTTC
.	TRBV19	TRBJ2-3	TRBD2	CASTPRPMKTSGGTDTQYF	TGTGCCAGTACCCCCAGGCCCATGAAAACTAGCGGAGGCACAGATACGCAGTATTTT
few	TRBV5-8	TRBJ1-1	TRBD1	CASSTGTVAEAFF	TGTGCCAGCAGCACTGGGACAGTCGCTGAAGCTTTCTTT
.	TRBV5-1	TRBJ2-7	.	CASSPGQTYEQYF	TGCGCCAGCAGCCCAGGACAGACCTACGAGCAGTACTTC
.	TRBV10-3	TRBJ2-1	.	CAISERETRVDNEQFF	TGTGCCATCAGTGAGCGCGAGACTAGGGTAGACAATGAGCAGTTCTTC
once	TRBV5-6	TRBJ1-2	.	CASSLDNRDGYTF	TGTGCCAGCAGCCTAGACAACAGGGACGGCTACACCTTC
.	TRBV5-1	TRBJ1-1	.	CASSLAQTNTEAFF	TGCGCCAGCAGCCTTGCCCAAACAAACACTGAAGCTTTCTTT
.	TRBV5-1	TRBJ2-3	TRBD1	CASSSTGAFTDTQYF	TGCGCCAGCAGCTCCACAGGGGCCTTCACAGATACGCAGTATTTT
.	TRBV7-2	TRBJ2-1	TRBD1	CASRGGQAYNEQFF	TGTGCCAGCAGAGGGGGACAGGCGTACAATGAGCAGTTCTTC
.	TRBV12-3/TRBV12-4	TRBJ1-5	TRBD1	CASSPDRDQPQHF	TGTGCCAGCAGTCCCGACAGGGACCAGCCCCAGCATTTT
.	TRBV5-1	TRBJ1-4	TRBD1	CASSPGTGRNEKLFF	TGCGCCAGCAGCCCTGGGACAGGGAGGAATGAAAAACTGTTTTTT
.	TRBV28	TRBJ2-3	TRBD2	CASSFGGRSRSTDTQYF	TGTGCCAGCAGTTTTGGCGGGAGGTCTCGTAGCACAGATACGCAGTATTTT
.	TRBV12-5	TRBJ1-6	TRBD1	CASGLGDRNSPLHF	TGTGCTAGTGGTTTAGGGGACAGAAATTCACCCCTCCACTTT
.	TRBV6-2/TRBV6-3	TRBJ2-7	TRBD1	CASSWGTGLSNEQYF	TGTGCCAGCAGTTGGGGGACAGGTTTATCCAACGAGCAGTACTTC
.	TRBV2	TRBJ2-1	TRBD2	CASSPPGGDEQFF	TGTGCCAGCAGTCCTCCTGGGGGGGACGAGCAGTTCTTC
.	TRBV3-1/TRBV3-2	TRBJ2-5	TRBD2	CASSQDLAGGHQETQYF	TGTGCCAGCAGCCAAGATCTTGCGGGGGGCCACCAAGAGACCCAGTACTTC
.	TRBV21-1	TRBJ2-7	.	CASSKEGRVHEQYF	TGTGCCAGCAGCAAAGAGGGCAGGGTCCACGAGCAGTACTTC
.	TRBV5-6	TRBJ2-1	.	CASSFGTSYNEQFF	TGTGCCAGCAGCTTCGGGACTTCCTACAATGAGCAGTTCTTC
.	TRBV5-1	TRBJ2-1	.	CASSLERGSHNEQFF	TGCGCCAGCAGCTTGGAAAGGGGGAGTCACAATGAGCAGTTCTTC
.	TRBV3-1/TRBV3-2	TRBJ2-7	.	CASSQGAFQGEQYF	TGTGCCAGCAGCCAAGGTGCCTTCCAGGGGGAGCAGTACTTC
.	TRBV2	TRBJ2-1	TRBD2	CASSALAGENEQFF	TGTGCCAGCAGTGCCCTAGCGGGAGAGAATGAGCAGTTCTTC
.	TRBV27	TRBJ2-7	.	CASSLSYRYEQYF	TGTGCCAGCAGTTTGTCCTACAGGTACGAGCAGTACTTC
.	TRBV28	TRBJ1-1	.	CASRLGVTEAFF	TGTGCCAGCAGGCTCGGGGTCACTGAAGCTTTCTTT
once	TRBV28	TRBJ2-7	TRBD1	CASSLPGQGGYEQYF	TGTGCCAGCAGTTTACCGGGACAGGGAGGCTACGAGCAGTACTTC
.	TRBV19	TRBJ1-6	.	CASRRDYNSPLHF	TGTGCCAGTAGGAGGGACTATAATTCACCCCTCCACTTT